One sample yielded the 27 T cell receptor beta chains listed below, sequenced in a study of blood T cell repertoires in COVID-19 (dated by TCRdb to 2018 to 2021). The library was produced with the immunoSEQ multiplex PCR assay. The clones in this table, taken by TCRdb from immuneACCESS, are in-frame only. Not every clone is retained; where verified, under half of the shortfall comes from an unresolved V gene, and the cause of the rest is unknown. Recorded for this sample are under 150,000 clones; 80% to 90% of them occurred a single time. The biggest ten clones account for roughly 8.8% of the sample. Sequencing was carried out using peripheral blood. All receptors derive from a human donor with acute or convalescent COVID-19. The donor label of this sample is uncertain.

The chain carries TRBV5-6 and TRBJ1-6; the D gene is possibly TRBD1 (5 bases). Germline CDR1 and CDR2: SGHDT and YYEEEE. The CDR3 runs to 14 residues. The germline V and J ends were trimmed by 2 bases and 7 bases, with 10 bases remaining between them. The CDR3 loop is CASSLGGENSPLHF. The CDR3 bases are TGTGCCAGCAGCTTAGGAGGGGAGAATTCACCCCTCCACTTT.

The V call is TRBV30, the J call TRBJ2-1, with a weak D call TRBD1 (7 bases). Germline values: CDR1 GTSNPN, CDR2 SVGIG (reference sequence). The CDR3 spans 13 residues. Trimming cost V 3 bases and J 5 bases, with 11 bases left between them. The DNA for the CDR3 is TGTGCCTGGAGGGCAGGGGGGCACAATGAGCAGTTCTTC. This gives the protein CAWRAGGHNEQFF.

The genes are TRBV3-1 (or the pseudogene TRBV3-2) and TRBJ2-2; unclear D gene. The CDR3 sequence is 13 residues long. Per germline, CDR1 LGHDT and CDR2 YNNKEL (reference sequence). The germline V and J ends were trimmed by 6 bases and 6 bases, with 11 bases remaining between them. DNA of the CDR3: TGTGCCAGCAGGGCAGGTCGTGCCGGGGAGCTGTTTTTT. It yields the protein CASRAGRAGELFF.

CDR3 amino acids: CASSHLGREETQYF. CDR3 coding DNA: TGTGCCAGCAGCCACCTCGGGAGGGAAGAGACCCAGTACTTC. The chain links TRBV3-1 (or the pseudogene TRBV3-2) to TRBJ2-5; 8 positions match TRBD2. CDR3 size: 14 residues. Trimming took 3 bases from V and 3 from J; bases not matched to a gene: 3. Germline V lookup: CDR1 LGHDT, CDR2 YNNKEL (reference sequence).

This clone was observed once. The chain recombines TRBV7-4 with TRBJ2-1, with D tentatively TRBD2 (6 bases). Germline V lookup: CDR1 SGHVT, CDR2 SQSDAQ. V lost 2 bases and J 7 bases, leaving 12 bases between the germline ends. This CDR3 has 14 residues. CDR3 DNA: TGTGCCAGCAGCTTAAAAGCGGGTAGAAATGAGCAGTTCTTC. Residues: CASSLKAGRNEQFF.

CDR3 region: CASSPQAGANVLTF. CDR3 bases: TGTGCCAGCAGCCCCCAGGCTGGGGCCAACGTCCTGACTTTC. The J gene is TRBJ2-6, the V gene TRBV7-9; D call uncertain. Germline CDR1 SEHNR, CDR2 FQNEAQ (reference sequence). The CDR3 length is 14 residues. V was trimmed by 5 bases and J by 2 bases, leaving 7 bases between them.

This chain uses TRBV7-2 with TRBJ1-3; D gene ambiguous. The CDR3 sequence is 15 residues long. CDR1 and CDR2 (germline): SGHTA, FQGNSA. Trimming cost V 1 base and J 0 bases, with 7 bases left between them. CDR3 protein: CASSLVSRSGNTIYF. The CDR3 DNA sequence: TGTGCCAGCAGCTTAGTTTCCCGCTCTGGAAACACCATATATTTT.

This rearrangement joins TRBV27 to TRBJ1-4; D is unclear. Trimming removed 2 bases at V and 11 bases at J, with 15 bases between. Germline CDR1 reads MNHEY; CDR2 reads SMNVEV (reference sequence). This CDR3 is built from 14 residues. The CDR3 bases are TGTGCCAGCAGTTTAGTCTCGGGGAGGCAGAAACTGTTTTTT. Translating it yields CASSLVSGRQKLFF.

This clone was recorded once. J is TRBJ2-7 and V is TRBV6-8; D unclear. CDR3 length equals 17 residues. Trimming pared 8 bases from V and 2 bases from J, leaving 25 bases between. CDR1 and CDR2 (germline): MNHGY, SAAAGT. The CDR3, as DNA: TGTGCCAGCCCCCTACTTAGATTTCTCCAAATAACCTACGAGCAGTACTTC. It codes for CASPLLRFLQITYEQYF.

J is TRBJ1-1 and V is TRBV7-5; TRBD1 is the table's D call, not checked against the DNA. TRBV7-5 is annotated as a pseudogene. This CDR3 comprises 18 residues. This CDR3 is CVRSLEGDREEGDTEAFF. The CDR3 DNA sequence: TGTGTCAGAAGCTTAGAAGGGGACAGGGAGGAGGGGGACACTGAAGCTTTCTTT.

The CDR3: CASSARDSSYNEQFF. The CDR3 DNA is TGTGCCAGCAGCGCCCGGGACAGTTCCTACAATGAGCAGTTCTTC. The chain couples TRBV9 to TRBJ2-1; 7 bases map to TRBD1. With V trimmed by 3 bases and J by 1 base, 4 bases remained unmatched. From germline, CDR1 is SGDLS and CDR2 YYNGEE. This CDR3 comprises 15 residues.

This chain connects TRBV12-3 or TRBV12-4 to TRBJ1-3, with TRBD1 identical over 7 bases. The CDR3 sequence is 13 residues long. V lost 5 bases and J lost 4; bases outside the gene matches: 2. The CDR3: CASSMTGGNTIYF. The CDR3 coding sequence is TGTGCCAGCAGTATGACAGGGGGAAACACCATATATTTT.

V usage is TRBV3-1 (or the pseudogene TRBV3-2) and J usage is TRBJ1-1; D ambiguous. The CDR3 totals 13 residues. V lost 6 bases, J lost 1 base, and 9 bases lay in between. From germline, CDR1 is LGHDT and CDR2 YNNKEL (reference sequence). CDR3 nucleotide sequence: TGTGCCAGCAGACGCCCCGGGAACACTGAAGCTTTCTTT. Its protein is CASRRPGNTEAFF.

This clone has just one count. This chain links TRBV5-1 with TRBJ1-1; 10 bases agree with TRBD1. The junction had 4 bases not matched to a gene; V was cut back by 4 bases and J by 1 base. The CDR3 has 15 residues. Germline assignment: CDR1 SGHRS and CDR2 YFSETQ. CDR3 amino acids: CASSPGQGGNTEAFF. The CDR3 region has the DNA TGCGCCAGCAGCCCTGGACAGGGGGGGAACACTGAAGCTTTCTTT.

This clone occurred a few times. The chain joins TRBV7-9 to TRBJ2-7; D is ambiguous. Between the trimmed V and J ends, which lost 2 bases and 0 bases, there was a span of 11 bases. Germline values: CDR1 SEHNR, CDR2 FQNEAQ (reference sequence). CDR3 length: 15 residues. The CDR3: CASSLSGLISYEQYF. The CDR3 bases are TGTGCCAGCAGCTTATCGGGTTTGATCTCCTACGAGCAGTACTTC.

The CDR3 reads CASSQGDPGQGYSPLHF. DNA for the CDR3: TGTGCCAGCAGCCAAGGGGATCCGGGACAGGGGTATTCACCCCTCCACTTT. The rearrangement uses TRBV14 and TRBJ1-6; TRBD1 matches 10 bases. The CDR3 is 17 amino acids. Trimming at V came to 1 base and at J to 8 bases, leaving 8 bases not matched to a gene. Germline-derived CDR1 and CDR2 are SGHDN and FVKESK.

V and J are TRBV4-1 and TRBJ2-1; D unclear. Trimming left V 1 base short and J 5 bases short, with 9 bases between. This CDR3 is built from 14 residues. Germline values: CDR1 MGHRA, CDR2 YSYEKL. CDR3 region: CASSQGLRDNEQFF. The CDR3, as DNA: TGCGCCAGCAGCCAAGGCCTCCGGGACAATGAGCAGTTCTTC.

The CDR3 region has the DNA TGTGCCAGCACCCACCCCCCAGGGGCCCGCACCGGGGAGCTGTTTTTT. Its translation is CASTHPPGARTGELFF. The J gene is TRBJ2-2, the V gene TRBV5-4; D might be TRBD1 (6 bases). Between the trimmed V and J ends, which lost 6 bases and 4 bases, there was a span of 19 bases. The CDR3 loop spans 16 amino acids. Germline CDR1 is SGHNT and CDR2 is YYREEE (reference sequence).

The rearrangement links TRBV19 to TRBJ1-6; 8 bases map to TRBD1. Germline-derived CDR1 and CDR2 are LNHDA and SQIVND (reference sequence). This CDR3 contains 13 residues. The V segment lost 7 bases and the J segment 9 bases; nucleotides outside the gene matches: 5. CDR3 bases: TGTGCCAGTAATGACAGGGGCGGTTCACCCCTCCACTTT. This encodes CASNDRGGSPLHF. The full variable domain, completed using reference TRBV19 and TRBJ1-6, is DGGITQSPKYLFRKEGQNVTLSCEQNLNHDAMYWYRQDPGQGLRLIYYSQIVNDFQKGDIAEGYSVSREKKESFPLTVTSAQKNPTAFYLCASNDRGGSPLHFGNGTRLTVT.

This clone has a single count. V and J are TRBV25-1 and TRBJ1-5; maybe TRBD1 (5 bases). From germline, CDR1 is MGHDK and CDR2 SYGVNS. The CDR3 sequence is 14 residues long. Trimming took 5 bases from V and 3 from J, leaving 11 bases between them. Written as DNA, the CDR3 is TGTGCCAGCAGTCCCCAGGGTCCCAATCAGCCCCAGCATTTT. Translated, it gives CASSPQGPNQPQHF.

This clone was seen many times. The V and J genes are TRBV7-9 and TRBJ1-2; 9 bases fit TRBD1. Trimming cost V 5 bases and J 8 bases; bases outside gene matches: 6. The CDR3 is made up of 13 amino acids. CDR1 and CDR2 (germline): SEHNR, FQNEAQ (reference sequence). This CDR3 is CASSLGQGSGYTF. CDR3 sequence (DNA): TGTGCCAGCAGCCTGGGACAGGGCAGCGGCTACACCTTC.

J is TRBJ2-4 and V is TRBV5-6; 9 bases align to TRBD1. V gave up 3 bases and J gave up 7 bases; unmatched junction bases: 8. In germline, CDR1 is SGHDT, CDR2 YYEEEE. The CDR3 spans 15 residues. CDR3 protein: CASSSPRTGVNIQYF. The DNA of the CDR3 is TGTGCCAGCAGCTCGCCAAGGACAGGGGTTAACATTCAGTACTTC.

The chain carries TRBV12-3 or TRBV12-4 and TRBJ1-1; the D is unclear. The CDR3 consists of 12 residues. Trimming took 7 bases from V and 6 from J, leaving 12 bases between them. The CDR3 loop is CASTQDSPEAFF. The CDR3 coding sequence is TGTGCCAGCACTCAGGATTCTCCTGAAGCTTTCTTT.

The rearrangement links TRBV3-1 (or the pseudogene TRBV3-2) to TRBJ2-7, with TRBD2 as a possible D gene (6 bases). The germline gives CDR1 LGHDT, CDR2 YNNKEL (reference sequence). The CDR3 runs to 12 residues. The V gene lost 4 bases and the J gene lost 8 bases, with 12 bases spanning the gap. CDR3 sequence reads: CASSLLGGKQYF. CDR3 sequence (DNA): TGTGCCAGCAGCCTGCTCGGGGGTAAGCAGTACTTC.

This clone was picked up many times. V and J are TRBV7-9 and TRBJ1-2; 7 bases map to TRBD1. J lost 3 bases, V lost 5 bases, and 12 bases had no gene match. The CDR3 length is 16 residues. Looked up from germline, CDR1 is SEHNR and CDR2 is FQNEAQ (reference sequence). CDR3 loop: CASSLRGQGVDYGYTF. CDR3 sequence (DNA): TGTGCCAGCAGCCTAAGGGGGCAGGGGGTCGACTATGGCTACACCTTC.

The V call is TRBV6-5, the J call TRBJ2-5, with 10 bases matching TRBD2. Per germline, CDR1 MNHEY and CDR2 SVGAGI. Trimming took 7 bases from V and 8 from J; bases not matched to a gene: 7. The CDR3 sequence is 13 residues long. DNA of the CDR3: TGTGCCAGCACAGCGGGGGGGACGTATACCCAGTACTTC. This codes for CASTAGGTYTQYF.

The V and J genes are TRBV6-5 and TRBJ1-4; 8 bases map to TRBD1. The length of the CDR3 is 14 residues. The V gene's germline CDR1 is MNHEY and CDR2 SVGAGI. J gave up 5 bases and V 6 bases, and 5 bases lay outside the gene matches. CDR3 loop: CASSPTGGNEKLFF. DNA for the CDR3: TGTGCCAGCAGCCCCACAGGGGGGAATGAAAAACTGTTTTTT.